This TCR beta chain is drawn from a study of blood T cell repertoires in COVID-19. Across the study: Some COVID-19 samples were acute and others convalescent; all came from the United States, Italy and Spain. T cells, B-cell-depleted T cells, or PBMCs provided the cDNA or gDNA that served as material.

As processed by the authors: Quantification of nucleated cells was approximated via reference gene primer amplification. Clones were read by immunoSEQ multiplex PCR, and TCRdb kept only the in-frame ones, dropping some. The D gene and trimming were derived from the DNA, and the V and J assignments and clone size from that table. Among about 190,000 clones listed, 80% to 90% were seen once. The length of the CDR3 is 14 residues. The V gene's germline CDR1 is SGHAT and CDR2 FQDESV (reference sequence). V was pared by 5 bases and J by 5 bases, with 7 bases of the junction left unmatched. The TCR was taken from a man between 25 and 39 years old with acute or convalescent COVID-19. The genes are TRBV11-1 and TRBJ1-2; 8 bases are shared with TRBD1. Sequenced material: peripheral blood. As DNA, the CDR3 is TGTGCCAGCAGCCCCAGGACAGGGCCATATGGCTACACCTTC. Its translation is CASSPRTGPYGYTF.